The source of this T cell receptor beta chain is a study of blood T cell repertoires in COVID-19. The table lists this clone with a count of one. Generated by immunoSEQ multiplex PCR, the TCRdb table keeps only in-frame clones and is missing some. The sample carries 100,000 to 150,000 clones, approximately 90% recorded once. Sequenced material: peripheral blood. This clonotype was sampled from a man in his 70s with active or convalescent COVID-19.

The CDR3 DNA reads TGTGCGGCGGGGGCGTCCGGAAACACCATATATTTT. Amino acids: CAAGASGNTIYF. V is TRBV19 and J is TRBJ1-3; D may be TRBD1 (6 bases). Germline values: CDR1 LNHDA, CDR2 SQIVND (reference sequence). This CDR3 is built from 12 residues.